Many counts were recorded for the clone carrying this T cell receptor (beta chain). The data are from a study of control samples from healthy donors and cancer patients. Method: immunoSEQ multiplex PCR; TCRdb's copy keeps in-frame clones and lacks some. The data show tens of thousands of clones, 87% seen once. This CDR3 has 15 amino acids. Germline CDR1 reads SGHAT; CDR2 reads FQNNGV. V was pared by 5 bases and J by 1 base, with 7 bases of the junction left unmatched. This clonotype was sampled from a woman aged 45-60 years with head and neck cancer. J is TRBJ2-7 and V is TRBV11-2; 8 bases are shared with TRBD2. Source material: PBMCs. The CDR3 protein is CASSHGGGRSYEQYF. The CDR3 region has the DNA TGTGCCAGCAGCCACGGGGGGGGCCGATCCTACGAGCAGTACTTC.